This TCR beta chain was documented in a study of blood T cell repertoires in COVID-19 (dated by TCRdb to 2018 to 2021). Notes on the research overall: The collaborator samples originated in the United States, Italy and Spain and spanned the acute and convalescent phases of COVID-19. Nearly every sample came with metadata listing a de-identified subject ID, COVID-19 status, age in years and sex. The repertoires were released in a freely available public database intended as a resource for research on the immune response to SARS-CoV-2. Deeply sampled blood TCRbeta repertoires from subjects exposed to, actively infected with, or recovered from COVID-19 were included in the dataset. The material from the prospective study consisted of cDNA or gDNA derived from T cells, B-cell-depleted T cells, or PBMCs. HLA class I and class II types, where available, came from metadata supplied by the sample provider rather than from assay-based typing. The samples were drawn from two sources: the first 160 participants of the ongoing ImmuneRACE study, and 950 to 1,500 subjects contributed by 6 global collaborators.

What the study reported, not specific to this receptor: The amount of clinical and demographic metadata varied by source and participant and was provided uncurated.

CDR1 and CDR2 were assigned from the germline V gene as LGHNA and YNFKEQ. The CDR3 spans 13 residues, from the cysteine through the phenylalanine. Only the CDR3 DNA is retained, 39 bases long and in frame from the first base. The junction carries 11 bases between V and J, which are trimmed by 4 bases and 5 bases respectively. TCRbeta CDR3 regions were amplified from genomic DNA by means of the immunoSEQ Assay, a bias-controlled multiplex PCR. Per the source publication's procedure: Nucleated cell counts per sample were estimated from amplification of reference gene primers within the assay. Sequence reads were collapsed and filtered to measure the absolute abundance of every unique TCRbeta CDR3 rearrangement. For each sample, productive Simpson clonality was calculated by taking the square root of Simpson's diversity index across productive rearrangements. The table was pulled from immuneACCESS by TCRdb, which kept in-frame rearrangements only. Such tables lose some clones; where checked, under half of the loss comes from unresolved V genes, and the rest has no known cause. V and J calls and clone size are those listed in that table; D and trimming were worked out from the DNA. The sample records 450,000 to 500,000 clones, 75% to 90% of which are singletons. In total, the top ten clones hold roughly 3.1% of the sample.

Each collaborating institution followed its own protocols to collect whole blood in K2EDTA tubes. For TCRbeta analysis, collaborators shipped samples in one of three forms: frozen whole blood, isolated PBMCs, or DNA extracted from either of those sample types. Comment on this clone: The clone's antigen remains unknown. Qualities for individual bases were not recorded, and no much larger clone is one base off.

Sequences were obtained from peripheral blood. Here the chain combines TRBV4-2 and TRBJ1-2; the best D guess is TRBD1, with 6 bases matching. This TCR was sampled from a human donor in a cohort sampled during active COVID-19. The base sequence is TGTGCCAGCAGCCCAGGGGCCGAGTATGGCTACACCTTC. This gives the protein CASSPGAEYGYTF.